This T cell receptor (beta chain) derives from a study of blood T cells in healthy people across ages. Study-wide points: Changes seen in expanded clonotypes were possibly confounded by donor CMV status left unknown. What prevented conclusive comparison of naive and antigen-experienced cells was that PBMCs were unsorted.

The CDR3 contains 13 residues. In germline, CDR1 is SGHRS, CDR2 YFSETQ. V was pared by 0 bases and J by 3 bases, with 6 bases between. Primers used in a second PCR of about 6 to 12 cycles were a sample-barcoded 5' primer and a J-beta primer mix. TCRdb analysed the 5' RACE reads with MiXCR anew, one entry per CDR3 protein. The repertoire holds about 290,000 distinct CDR3 sequences, with roughly 26% as singletons. On this clonotype: No antigen is known for it. This may be a read error: a much more frequent sequence differs by one nucleotide. This is likely a read error, given that the CDR3 carries no conserved phenylalanine or tryptophan at its end.

Total RNA was isolated from each sample in quantities of at least 5 micrograms. The sample was blood. V usage is TRBV5-1 and J usage is TRBJ1-2; a weak D match, TRBD1 (5 bases). This TCR was sampled from a woman between 65 and 79 years old in good health. The CDR3 here is CASSLEGDYGYTL. The CDR3 DNA sequence: TGCGCCAGCAGCTTGGAAGGGGACTATGGCTACACCCTC.